The source of this T cell receptor beta chain is a study of blood T cell repertoires in COVID-19. Study-wide context: Samples taken during acute and convalescent COVID-19 were collected in the United States, Italy and Spain. From T cells, B-cell-depleted T cells, or PBMCs came the material, which was cDNA or gDNA.

The CDR3 runs to 13 residues. The ends were cut back, 4 bases at V and 6 bases at J, with 10 bases in the middle. Germline V gives CDR1 LGHDT, CDR2 YNNKEL (reference sequence). Original handling: Amplification of reference gene primers was used by the study to estimate nucleated cell counts. The data were produced by immunoSEQ multiplex PCR, yet TCRdb's version contains in-frame clones alone and is incomplete. Clone size and V and J calls were adopted from that table, with D and trimming inferred from the DNA. Here the sample spans 55,000 to 70,000 clones, around 87% being singletons. The J gene is TRBJ1-5, the V gene TRBV3-1 (or the pseudogene TRBV3-2), with unresolved D. This receptor was obtained from a man between 60 and 75 years old with active or convalescent COVID-19. The sample comprised peripheral blood. CDR3 nucleotides: TGTGCCAGCAGCCTTAAAGGCGGTCAGCCCCAGCATTTT. This translates into CASSLKGGQPQHF.